One sample yielded the 5 T cell receptor beta chains listed below, sequenced in a study of T-cell reconstitution after alpha-beta-depleted transplantation in children. As it was prepared, the TCRbeta library received unique molecular identifiers. TCRdb redid the calling of the PCR reads with MiXCR, one entry per CDR3 protein. Among some 500,000 distinct CDR3 sequences listed, around 20% were seen once. The sequencing here drew on PBMCs from the stem cell graft donor, taken from the stem cell graft. The receptors come from a human donor who donated a stem cell graft to a child with acute lymphoblastic leukemia.

V usage is TRBV20-1 and J usage is TRBJ2-5, with 10 nucleotides matching TRBD2. This CDR3 contains 15 residues. Germline V CDR1 and CDR2: DFQATT, SNEGSKA (reference sequence). Trimming removed 5 bases from V and 5 bases from J; junction bases left unmatched: 11. This CDR3 reads CSAEKGTSVSETQYF. The CDR3 bases are TGCAGTGCTGAAAAAGGGACTAGCGTCAGTGAGACCCAGTACTTC.

The chain combines TRBV4-2 with TRBJ2-7; 12 positions agree with TRBD1. Germline V gives CDR1 LGHNA, CDR2 YNFKEQ. Trimming removed 3 bases from V and 7 bases from J; junction bases left unmatched: 4. CDR3 length equals 14 residues. CDR3: CASSQGQGAEEQYF. The CDR3 bases are TGTGCCAGCAGCCAGGGACAGGGGGCCGAAGAGCAGTACTTC.

The chain has TRBV12-3 or TRBV12-4 and TRBJ2-2; 11 positions agree with TRBD2. The V gene end was trimmed by 3 bases and the J gene end by 2 bases; junction bases not matched to a gene: 5. The CDR3 spans 17 residues. CDR3 sequence: CASSFIAGGLNTGELFF. The CDR3 DNA reads as TGTGCCAGCAGTTTCATAGCGGGAGGGTTAAACACCGGGGAGCTGTTTTTT.

V is TRBV5-4 and J is TRBJ2-3, with D unclear. Germline CDR1 and CDR2: SGHNT and YYREEE (reference sequence). V lost 0 bases to trimming and J lost 4 bases, with 12 bases between them. This CDR3 spans 15 amino acids. The CDR3: CASSLVGFEADTQYF. CDR3 nucleotides: TGTGCCAGCAGCTTGGTAGGGTTCGAGGCAGATACGCAGTATTTT. The variable domain in full, completed from reference TRBV5-4 and TRBJ2-3, reads ETGVTQSPTHLIKTRGQQVTLRCSSQSGHNTVSWYQQALGQGPQFIFQYYREEENGRGNFPPRFSGLQFPNYSSELNVNALELDDSALYLCASSLVGFEADTQYFGPGTRLTVL.

The chain combines TRBV19 with TRBJ2-1; D is undetermined. The CDR3 consists of 13 residues. Trimming stripped 11 bases from V and 1 base from J, with 12 bases between. Germline-derived CDR1 and CDR2 are LNHDA and SQIVND (reference sequence). The DNA of the CDR3 is TGTGCCTCCGGCCAGCAGTCCTACAATGAGCAGTTCTTC. It codes for CASGQQSYNEQFF.